Listed below are T cell receptor beta chains from one sample, sequenced in a study of shared clonotypes between healthy human individuals. This table comes from immunoSEQ multiplex PCR, and its TCRdb copy is limited to in-frame clones, with some not included. This sample has 2 million to 2.5 million clones; approximately 94% occur once, and the top ten carry about 0.13%. Sequenced sample: naive CD4+ T cells sorted from blood. These TCRs come from a man aged 18 to 29 in good health. Each CDR3 is given with its conserved first and last residue. D genes are given only for firm matches. Some rows have no size entry. The others give once, few or many, or a class for an expanded clone.

clone size	J gene	D gene	V gene	CDR3 DNA	CDR3 protein
NA	TRBJ1-6	NA	TRBV28	TGTGCCAGCAATAAAGCAGGGGTGACCAATTCACCCCTCCACTTT	CASNKAGVTNSPLHF
NA	TRBJ2-3	NA	TRBV5-4	TGTGCCAGCAGCGGCTACAGGGTAGATACGCAGTATTTT	CASSGYRVDTQYF
NA	TRBJ2-7	NA	TRBV29-1	TGCAGCGTTGAAAAATGGAGTGAGCAACAGGCCATACGCGAGCAGTACTTC	CSVEKWSEQQAIREQYF
few	TRBJ1-2	TRBD1	TRBV11-1	TGTGCCAGCAGCCACCGGGACAGGGGGCCTTATGGCTACACCTTC	CASSHRDRGPYGYTF
NA	TRBJ2-2	NA	TRBV10-3	TGTGCCATCAGTGGACCGGGAACCGGGGAGCTGTTTTTT	CAISGPGTGELFF
NA	TRBJ2-7	NA	TRBV11-2	TGTGCCAGCAGCTTAGATAGGACGGAGCAGTACTTC	CASSLDRTEQYF
NA	TRBJ2-5	TRBD2	TRBV6-5	TGTGCCAGCAGTTACTCGAGTAGCGGGGGGCGGGAGACCCAGTACTTC	CASSYSSSGGRETQYF
NA	TRBJ2-1	NA	TRBV7-9	TGTGCCAGCATTGCGGGGGCGAATGAGCAGTTCTTC	CASIAGANEQFF
NA	TRBJ2-4	TRBD2	TRBV7-9	TGTGCCAGCAGCCCGGGACTAGAGACTAAAGCCAAAAACATTCAGTACTTC	CASSPGLETKAKNIQYF
NA	TRBJ1-1	NA	TRBV6-5	TGTGCCAGCAGTTACGGGGGGGCTCAGAACACTGAAGCTTTCTTT	CASSYGGAQNTEAFF
NA	TRBJ2-7	NA	TRBV9	TGTGCCACACCGGGGAACAGGATGACGTCCTACGAGCAGTACTTC	CATPGNRMTSYEQYF
NA	TRBJ2-7	NA	TRBV5-1	TGCGCCAGCAGCTCGACCCCAGATTACGAGCAGTACTTC	CASSSTPDYEQYF
NA	TRBJ2-1	NA	TRBV10-3	TGTGCCATCAGTGGGCAGGGCCGGAGCAATGAGCAGTTCTTC	CAISGQGRSNEQFF
NA	TRBJ2-3	TRBD2	TRBV9	TGTGCCAGCAGCGTAGGAGCTAGCGGGGTCATCACAGATACGCAGTATTTT	CASSVGASGVITDTQYF
NA	TRBJ2-4	TRBD2	TRBV10-3	TGTGCCATCAGCGCTGGACTAGCGAAAGCCAAAAACATTCAGTACTTC	CAISAGLAKAKNIQYF
NA	TRBJ1-2	TRBD1	TRBV6-1	TGTGCCAGCAGCTCAGGACAGGGGGCTAACTATGGCTACACCTTC	CASSSGQGANYGYTF
NA	TRBJ1-4	NA	TRBV9	TGTGCCAGCAGCGTAGGATGGACGGCTCCTAATGAAAAACTGTTTTTT	CASSVGWTAPNEKLFF
NA	TRBJ2-5	NA	TRBV2	TGTGCCAGCACCGCGGGTTCCTACGAGACCCAGTACTTC	CASTAGSYETQYF
NA	TRBJ2-7	TRBD1	TRBV23-1	TGCGCCAGCAGCCCGGGGACAGGGCGCATGTACGAGCAGTACTTC	CASSPGTGRMYEQYF
once	TRBJ2-2	TRBD2	TRBV5-4	TGTGCCAGCAGCCCCCTAGCGGGGGCGAACACCGGGGAGCTGTTTTTT	CASSPLAGANTGELFF
NA	TRBJ1-2	NA	TRBV18	TGTGCCAGCTCGCCGACCTCTAACTATGGCTACACCTTC	CASSPTSNYGYTF
NA	TRBJ1-5	NA	TRBV6-1	TGTGCCAGCAGCCGCACAGGGCCGGTTAGTCAGCCCCAGCATTTT	CASSRTGPVSQPQHF
NA	TRBJ1-4	NA	TRBV2	TGTGCCAGCAGTGTCCTCGGTTCCACTAATGAAAAACTGTTTTTT	CASSVLGSTNEKLFF
NA	TRBJ1-2	NA	TRBV5-1	TGCGCCAGCTCGGACAGTTCTAACTATGGCTACACCTTC	CASSDSSNYGYTF
NA	TRBJ1-1	NA	TRBV2	TGTGCCAGCGGGACCCAGGGAGAGGGCACTGAAGCTTTCTTT	CASGTQGEGTEAFF